The present entry profiles one TCR beta chain with its context. Its antigen is not identified. These data originate in a study of graft-versus-host responses after intestinal transplantation. This table comes from immunoSEQ multiplex PCR, and its TCRdb copy is limited to in-frame clones, with some not included. The profile shows around 88,000 clones, around 93% of them singletons. The germline V gene encodes CDR1 LNHDA and CDR2 SQIVND (reference sequence). V lost 5 bases to trimming and J lost 0 bases, with 7 bases between them. CDR3 size: 13 residues. This TCR came from a human donor who was the organ donor for an intestinal transplant. The chain recombines TRBV19 with TRBJ1-1, with D tentatively TRBD1 (5 bases). Here the sequenced sample was unstimulated CD8+ T cells sorted from spleen or lymph node cells, taken before transplant. CDR3 sequence: CASSEGMNTEAFF. Here the CDR3 DNA reads TGTGCCAGTAGTGAGGGGATGAACACTGAAGCTTTCTTT.